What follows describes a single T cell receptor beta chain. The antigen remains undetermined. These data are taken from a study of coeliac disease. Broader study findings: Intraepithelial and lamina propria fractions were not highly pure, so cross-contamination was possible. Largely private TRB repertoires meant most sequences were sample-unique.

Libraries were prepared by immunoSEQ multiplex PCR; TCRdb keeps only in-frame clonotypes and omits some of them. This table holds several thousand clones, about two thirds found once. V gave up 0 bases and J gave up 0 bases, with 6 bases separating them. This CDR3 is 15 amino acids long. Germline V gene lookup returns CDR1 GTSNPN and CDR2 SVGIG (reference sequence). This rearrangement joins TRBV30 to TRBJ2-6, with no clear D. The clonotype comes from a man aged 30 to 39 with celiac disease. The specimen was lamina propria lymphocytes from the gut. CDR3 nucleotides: TGTGCCTGGAGTGTCGGTGTCTCTGGGGCCAACGTCCTGACTTTC. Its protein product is CAWSVGVSGANVLTF.